This T cell receptor beta chain appears in the sequencing data of a study of T cell responses to AZD1222 COVID-19 vaccine. CDR1 is LGHDT, CDR2 YNNKEL, per germline (reference sequence). The V end lost 6 bases, the J end lost 7 bases, and 18 bases lay between the germline ends. This CDR3 comprises 14 residues. Note on this clone: What it binds is not known.

Clones were sequenced by immunoSEQ multiplex PCR, and TCRdb holds only the in-frame ones, with some missing. The sample includes around 140,000 clones, approximately 94% of them seen just once. Study-wide results and caveats: In all cases, repertoires were sampled only after the peak T cell response. Spike-specific TCRs gained breadth and depth after people received two AZD1222 doses. The reported proportion of spike-specific TCRs targeting unmutated variant regions was nearly half.

The TCR sequence derives from an adult in good health. Source: peripheral blood, taken on day 0 of AZD1222 vaccination. This chain connects TRBV3-1 (or the pseudogene TRBV3-2) to TRBJ1-2; a weak D match, TRBD1 (5 bases). This CDR3 is CASSPNQGSGGYTF. The CDR3 coding sequence is TGTGCCAGCAGTCCTAATCAGGGATCCGGTGGCTACACCTTC.